This entry lists 10 T cell receptor beta chains sequenced from one sample in a study of T cell responses to AZD1222 COVID-19 vaccine. Some clones are missing from TCRdb's copy, which holds only in-frame ones; the method was immunoSEQ multiplex PCR. The repertoire consists of about 120,000 clones, with approximately 94% occurring once and the leading ten covering less than 6%. The specimen comprised peripheral blood, sampled 28 days after the second AZD1222 dose. The receptors shown here come from an adult who received the AZD1222 COVID-19 vaccine.

The genes are TRBV29-1 and TRBJ2-7; D is unresolved. Germline lookup yields CDR1 SQVTM and CDR2 ANQGSEA. The CDR3 consists of 11 residues. Trimming took 3 bases from V and 6 from J, leaving 9 bases between them. CDR3 nucleotides: TGCAGCGTTGACAGGTCTGGCGAGCAGTACTTC. Protein product: CSVDRSGEQYF.

V gene TRBV30 combines with J gene TRBJ1-3; 7 nucleotides agree with TRBD1. Germline V gene sequence: CDR1 GTSNPN, CDR2 SVGIG (reference sequence). The CDR3 is 13 residues long. V was clipped by 7 bases and J by 0 bases; unmatched bases: 3. The CDR3 is CASQGSSGNTIYF. The DNA of the CDR3 is TGTGCCTCACAGGGGAGCTCTGGAAACACCATATATTTT.

The genes are TRBV30 and TRBJ2-5; 8 positions agree with TRBD2. Germline-derived CDR1 and CDR2 are GTSNPN and SVGIG (reference sequence). The CDR3 has 15 residues. V lost 2 bases, J lost 5 bases, and 10 bases stayed unmatched. DNA of the CDR3: TGTGCCTGGAGTCAGGCGGGGGGCGCATTTGAGACCCAGTACTTC. Amino acids: CAWSQAGGAFETQYF.

The chain is built from TRBV4-1 and TRBJ2-1; tentatively, D is TRBD2 (7 bases). CDR1 and CDR2 (germline): MGHRA, YSYEKL. The germline V and J ends were trimmed by 0 bases and 9 bases, with 15 bases remaining between them. The CDR3 runs to 15 residues. The CDR3 region has the DNA TGCGCCAGCAGCCAAGATCAGGGGAGGGCCGTTGAGCAGTTCTTC. It is translated as CASSQDQGRAVEQFF.

The V call is TRBV6-2 or TRBV6-3, the J call TRBJ2-1, with 8 bases that match TRBD1. The CDR3 runs 19 residues. After removal of 5 bases from V and 0 bases from J, the junction contained 15 bases not matched to a gene. Germline CDR1 and CDR2: MNHEY and SVGEGT. The CDR3 DNA reads TGTGCCAGCAGTCCACGAAGGGACAGGCCAATCTTCTCCTACAATGAGCAGTTCTTC. Amino acid sequence: CASSPRRDRPIFSYNEQFF.

The chain employs TRBV6-2 or TRBV6-3 and TRBJ2-7; the D gene could be TRBD1 or TRBD2 (6 bases each). The CDR3 runs 14 residues. Germline V gene lookup returns CDR1 MNHEY and CDR2 SVGEGT. The ends were cut back, 5 bases at V and 2 bases at J, with 13 bases in the middle. The CDR3 region has the DNA TGTGCCAGCAGTAGGGGGGCGGCTCCCTACGAGCAGTACTTC. This gives the protein CASSRGAAPYEQYF.

The genes are TRBV2 and TRBJ2-1; D may correspond to TRBD1 or TRBD2 (5 bases each). The germline V gene encodes CDR1 SNHLY and CDR2 FYNNEI. The V gene lost 8 bases and the J gene lost 10 bases, with 18 bases spanning the gap. The CDR3 spans 13 residues. In DNA form, the CDR3 reads TGTGCCAGCCCGGGACCCACTCCTAAGGAGCAGTTCTTC. Its translation: CASPGPTPKEQFF.

The V call is TRBV19, the J call TRBJ2-3; D gene unclear. This CDR3 is 16 amino acids long. Trimming removed 6 bases at V and 3 bases at J, with 19 bases between. The germline V gene has CDR1 LNHDA and CDR2 SQIVND (reference sequence). The CDR3 is CASSLARVLWTDTQYF. The CDR3 nucleotides are TGTGCCAGTAGCCTTGCTCGAGTACTATGGACAGATACGCAGTATTTT.

V usage is TRBV7-2 and J usage is TRBJ2-7; TRBD2 agrees at 10 bases. The germline gives CDR1 SGHTA, CDR2 FQGNSA. The CDR3 contains 16 residues. V was clipped by 7 bases and J by 0 bases; unmatched bases: 9. The DNA of the CDR3 is TGTGCCAGCAAAATAGCGGGGGGCCCCCCCTCCTACGAGCAGTACTTC. Protein: CASKIAGGPPSYEQYF.

The chain carries TRBV10-1 and TRBJ2-2; D perhaps matches TRBD1 (6 bases). Trimming removed 9 bases from V and 7 bases from J, with 12 bases in between. The length of the CDR3 is 12 residues. CDR1 is WNHNN, CDR2 SYGVQD, per germline (reference sequence). The CDR3 nucleotides read TGCGCCAGTGAACAGGGTTTCGGGGAGCTGTTTTTT. It specifies CASEQGFGELFF.